These T cell receptor beta chains were read from a single sample in a study of blood T cell repertoires in COVID-19. Generated by immunoSEQ multiplex PCR, the TCRdb table keeps only in-frame clones and is missing some. The table shows some 190,000 clones, with over 75% occurring only once. The sequenced material came from peripheral blood. The receptors shown here come from a woman aged 45-65 years with acute or convalescent COVID-19. CDR3s include the opening cysteine and the closing phenylalanine or tryptophan. Each record gives: D gene, V gene, J gene, CDR3 length, CDR3 protein. A D gene is named only where the DNA matches it firmly.

TRBD1,TRBV19,TRBJ1-5,17,CASSHRDRGGSNQPQHF
TRBD1,TRBV6-6,TRBJ1-2,13,CASSLQGSYGYTF
NA,TRBV19,TRBJ1-6,15,CASSIRSGDNSPLHF
TRBD2,TRBV19,TRBJ2-3,16,CATGGPGLARPDTQYF
NA,TRBV6-5,TRBJ1-1,13,CASSLQTTDEAFF
TRBD2,TRBV19,TRBJ2-7,17,CASSISALGGSSYEQYF
NA,TRBV19,TRBJ2-7,14,CASSIRDIYYEQYF
NA,TRBV6-2/TRBV6-3,TRBJ1-2,16,CASSYSKQWTNYGYTF
TRBD1,TRBV18,TRBJ1-1,19,CASSPRIGTGGSVGTEAFF
TRBD1,TRBV30,TRBJ1-5,14,CACSRTGDNQPQHF
NA,TRBV6-5,TRBJ2-3,14,CASSLGLRTDTQYF
TRBD1,TRBV5-1,TRBJ1-1,13,CASSPTGSTEAFF
TRBD2,TRBV6-5,TRBJ2-1,12,CASSGAGNEQFF
TRBD2,TRBV28,TRBJ2-7,14,CASSLIAGGNEQYF
NA,TRBV20-1,TRBJ2-7,12,CSASSQTYEQYF